A selection of T cell receptor beta chains follows, all from one sample in a study of control samples from healthy donors and cancer patients. Libraries were prepared by immunoSEQ multiplex PCR; TCRdb keeps only in-frame clonotypes and omits some of them. The sample holds around 100,000 clones, 90% seen once. Sample: blood. The receptors stem from a woman aged 18-35 years in good health. Both conserved end residues are part of each CDR3. A D gene is named only where the DNA matches it firmly. Part of the rows lack a size; the others show once, few, many or a class for expanded clones.

size	V	J	D	DNA	CDR3
.	TRBV7-9	TRBJ1-1	.	TGTGCCAGCAGCCTCGCCGCAAACACTGAAGCTTTCTTT	CASSLAANTEAFF
few	TRBV20-1	TRBJ2-4	.	TGCAGTGCTAGTGCTCCACTTCAGTACTTC	CSASAPLQYF
.	TRBV19	TRBJ2-1	.	TGTGCCAGTAGTCTCCCGGACAGACACAATGAGCAGTTCTTC	CASSLPDRHNEQFF
once	TRBV19	TRBJ1-5	.	TGTGCCAGTAGTATTGGCCAGCCCCAGCATTTT	CASSIGQPQHF
.	TRBV5-1	TRBJ2-1	TRBD2	TGCGCCAGCAGCTTGGAACTAGCGGGGGTCTACAATGAGCAGTTCTTC	CASSLELAGVYNEQFF
.	TRBV4-2	TRBJ2-7	TRBD2	TGTGCCAGCAGCTCCTCTCCTAGCGGGGGATACGAGCAGTACTTC	CASSSSPSGGYEQYF
.	TRBV7-2	TRBJ2-7	TRBD2	TGTGCCAGCAGCACCCAGCGGGGGGACTACGAGCAGTACTTC	CASSTQRGDYEQYF
.	TRBV3-1/TRBV3-2	TRBJ2-7	.	TGTGCCAGCAGCCAACTGTACGAGCAGTACTTC	CASSQLYEQYF
.	TRBV6-5	TRBJ1-1	.	TGTGCCAGCTGCCGTGACAGGTCGAACACTGAAGCTTTCTTT	CASCRDRSNTEAFF
.	TRBV6-5	TRBJ1-1	.	TGTGCCAGCCCATTAGGGGGGATGAACACTGAAGCTTTCTTT	CASPLGGMNTEAFF
.	TRBV1	TRBJ1-5	.	TGCACCAGCAGCCAAGAGGAACAGGGGAATCAGCCCCAGCATTTT	CTSSQEEQGNQPQHF
.	TRBV29-1	TRBJ1-2	.	TGCAGCGTTGAAAGGGGAGGCTATGGCTACACCTTC	CSVERGGYGYTF
few	TRBV9	TRBJ1-5	.	TGTGCCAGCAGCGTAGGTCAGGGAGAGCAGCCCCAGCATTTT	CASSVGQGEQPQHF
.	TRBV2	TRBJ2-4	.	TGTGCCAGCAGCCTTGAATACATTCAGTACTTC	CASSLEYIQYF
.	TRBV9	TRBJ2-3	.	TGTGCCAGCAGCGACCCCGGGACGACAGATACGCAGTATTTT	CASSDPGTTDTQYF
.	TRBV5-1	TRBJ2-7	.	TGCGCCAGCAGCACGCTGGGGACGGCATACGAGCAGTACTTC	CASSTLGTAYEQYF
.	TRBV6-5	TRBJ1-4	TRBD1	TGTGCCAGCAGAAAAGGGACAGTTAATGAAAAACTGTTTTTT	CASRKGTVNEKLFF
.	TRBV11-2	TRBJ1-4	.	TGTGCCAGCAGCTTAGGACAGTTTTCATATAATGAAAAACTGTTTTTT	CASSLGQFSYNEKLFF